Listed below are T cell receptor beta chains from one sample, sequenced in a study of cytomegalovirus exposure and HLA in healthy donors. Using immunoSEQ multiplex PCR, the repertoire was profiled, and TCRdb retains in-frame clones only, with some absent. There are roughly 120,000 clones in the sample; 79% occur only once, and roughly 4.3% lies in the top ten. The specimen sequenced was PBMCs. The source of these receptors is a man younger than 45 in good health and CMV-seropositive. Both conserved end residues are part of each CDR3. A D gene is named only where the DNA matches it firmly. Clone size appears in some rows only: once, few, many, or a class for an expanded clone.

clone size,J gene,V gene,D gene,CDR3 protein,CDR3 DNA
NA,TRBJ1-5,TRBV5-1,NA,CASSLGEANQPQHF,TGCGCCAGCAGCTTAGGAGAAGCTAATCAGCCCCAGCATTTT
NA,TRBJ2-7,TRBV4-1,NA,CASSQSPRGPSEQYF,TGCGCCAGCAGCCAATCCCCCAGAGGGCCATCCGAGCAGTACTTC
few,TRBJ2-1,TRBV6-5,NA,CASNSWLGGVSEQFF,TGTGCCAGCAACTCCTGGCTGGGGGGTGTAAGTGAGCAGTTCTTC
NA,TRBJ2-7,TRBV5-1,NA,CASSLTRGPYEQYF,TGCGCCAGCAGCTTGACCAGGGGACCCTACGAGCAGTACTTC
NA,TRBJ1-5,TRBV5-1,TRBD1,CASSLGQRNQPQHF,TGCGCCAGCAGCCTGGGACAGAGAAATCAGCCCCAGCATTTT
once,TRBJ1-5,TRBV18,NA,CASSPSRGNQPQHF,TGTGCCAGCTCACCATCCCGGGGGAATCAGCCCCAGCATTTT
NA,TRBJ2-4,TRBV11-3,TRBD2,CASSFRGDIQYF,TGTGCCAGCAGCTTTCGGGGGGACATTCAGTACTTC
NA,TRBJ2-3,TRBV7-6,NA,CASSLAIQGYTQYF,TGTGCCAGCAGCTTAGCTATACAGGGCTATACGCAGTATTTT
NA,TRBJ2-6,TRBV5-1,NA,CASRTVSSGANGLTF,TGCGCCAGCAGGACAGTGTCCTCTGGGGCCAACGGCCTGACTTTC
few,TRBJ2-3,TRBV5-4,NA,CASSANGADTQYF,TGTGCCAGCAGCGCGAACGGGGCAGATACGCAGTATTTT
NA,TRBJ1-2,TRBV5-6,TRBD1,CASSLRHPGGYGYTF,TGTGCCAGCAGCTTGCGACACCCAGGGGGCTATGGCTACACCTTC
once,TRBJ2-1,TRBV7-8,TRBD1,CASSSTGGHEQFF,TGTGCCAGCAGTTCTACAGGGGGACATGAGCAGTTCTTC
NA,TRBJ1-5,TRBV6-1,NA,CASSRDWDQPQHF,TGTGCCAGCAGTAGGGACTGGGATCAGCCCCAGCATTTT
NA,TRBJ1-4,TRBV7-9,NA,CASSLFQVSNEKLFF,TGTGCCAGCAGCCTGTTCCAGGTTTCTAATGAAAAACTGTTTTTT
NA,TRBJ2-7,TRBV9,TRBD1,CASSVDGDSSYEQYF,TGTGCCAGCAGCGTAGACGGGGACAGTTCCTACGAGCAGTACTTC
NA,TRBJ2-1,TRBV5-4,TRBD1,CASSPGQGANNEQFF,TGTGCCAGCAGCCCTGGACAGGGGGCGAACAATGAGCAGTTCTTC
few,TRBJ1-6,TRBV11-3,NA,CASSLAPFQVLSSYNSPLHF,TGTGCCAGCAGCTTAGCGCCGTTCCAGGTCCTGAGCTCCTATAATTCACCCCTCCACTTT
NA,TRBJ2-7,TRBV4-2,TRBD2,CASSQEEGGPDEQYF,TGTGCCAGCAGCCAAGAGGAGGGAGGGCCGGACGAGCAGTACTTC
NA,TRBJ2-3,TRBV11-3,TRBD2,CASSGASGGTITDTQYF,TGTGCCAGCAGCGGGGCTAGCGGGGGTACAATCACAGATACGCAGTATTTT
NA,TRBJ2-2,TRBV7-9,NA,CASSLVVSGELFF,TGTGCCAGCAGCTTAGTAGTTTCCGGGGAGCTGTTTTTT
NA,TRBJ2-3,TRBV9,TRBD2,CASSVTQAASGGLDTQYF,TGTGCCAGCAGCGTCACCCAGGCCGCTAGCGGGGGCTTAGATACGCAGTATTTT
NA,TRBJ2-7,TRBV7-2,NA,CASSLILYEQYF,TGTGCCAGCAGCTTAATCCTCTACGAGCAGTACTTC
NA,TRBJ2-7,TRBV9,NA,CASSPAGSYEQYF,TGTGCCAGCAGCCCCGCGGGGTCCTACGAGCAGTACTTC
NA,TRBJ2-6,TRBV10-3,NA,CAIRASTGPRSGANGLTF,TGTGCCATCAGAGCGAGTACCGGGCCCCGCTCTGGGGCCAACGGCCTGACTTTC
few,TRBJ2-4,TRBV19,NA,CASSAREGKNIQYF,TGTGCCAGTAGTGCCCGGGAAGGCAAAAACATTCAGTACTTC
NA,TRBJ1-5,TRBV7-2,NA,CASSTRTSLNQPQHF,TGTGCCAGCAGCACCCGTACCTCTCTAAATCAGCCCCAGCATTTT
once,TRBJ1-1,TRBV4-3,NA,CASSQDRGARTEAFF,TGCGCCAGCAGCCAAGATCGGGGGGCGCGGACTGAAGCTTTCTTT
NA,TRBJ2-7,TRBV18,TRBD1,CASSLTGGDYEQYF,TGTGCCAGCTCCCTGACAGGGGGCGACTACGAGCAGTACTTC
NA,TRBJ1-2,TRBV4-3,NA,CASSSGQLQSYGYTF,TGCGCCAGCAGCAGCGGGCAGCTACAAAGCTATGGCTACACCTTC
NA,TRBJ1-5,TRBV28,TRBD1,CASSLPRGSNQPQHF,TGTGCCAGCAGTTTACCCAGGGGGAGCAATCAGCCCCAGCATTTT
NA,TRBJ1-5,TRBV7-2,NA,CASSLARGNQPQHF,TGTGCCAGCAGCTTAGCCAGGGGCAATCAGCCCCAGCATTTT
once,TRBJ2-7,TRBV5-4,NA,CASSLEDRIYEQYF,TGTGCCAGCAGCTTGGAGGACAGAATCTACGAGCAGTACTTC
NA,TRBJ1-1,TRBV6-5,NA,CASSLTAVNTEAFF,TGTGCCAGCAGTTTAACGGCGGTCAACACTGAAGCTTTCTTT
NA,TRBJ2-1,TRBV4-3,TRBD2,CASSQEGTGGDYNEQFF,TGCGCCAGCAGCCAAGAGGGGACGGGAGGAGACTACAATGAGCAGTTCTTC
NA,TRBJ1-2,TRBV6-5,NA,CASSYQVAGSDGYTF,TGTGCCAGCAGTTATCAGGTTGCGGGAAGCGATGGCTACACCTTC
few,TRBJ2-5,TRBV7-2,TRBD2,CASSPDLAGGRETQYF,TGTGCCAGCAGCCCCGACCTAGCGGGGGGCCGGGAGACCCAGTACTTC
NA,TRBJ1-1,TRBV5-1,NA,CASTRQMNTEAFF,TGCGCCAGCACTAGACAGATGAACACTGAAGCTTTCTTT
NA,TRBJ2-4,TRBV7-8,NA,CASSFSARFIAKNIQYF,TGTGCCAGCAGCTTTAGCGCTCGCTTTATAGCCAAAAACATTCAGTACTTC
NA,TRBJ2-7,TRBV4-1,NA,CASSHSGAYEQYF,TGCGCCAGCAGCCATTCCGGGGCCTACGAGCAGTACTTC
once,TRBJ2-1,TRBV14,TRBD2,CASSPGGGSSGGYDEQFF,TGTGCCAGCAGCCCTGGGGGAGGTTCTAGCGGGGGGTACGATGAGCAGTTCTTC
NA,TRBJ1-4,TRBV5-1,NA,CASSIRATNEKLFF,TGCGCCAGCAGTATAAGAGCAACTAATGAAAAACTGTTTTTT
NA,TRBJ2-3,TRBV11-2,TRBD2,CASSLDWRTSGTDTQYF,TGTGCCAGCAGCTTAGATTGGCGGACTAGCGGGACAGATACGCAGTATTTT
NA,TRBJ2-1,TRBV5-1,NA,CASGQGQANNEQFF,TGCGCCAGCGGCCAGGGTCAAGCAAACAATGAGCAGTTCTTC
NA,TRBJ1-5,TRBV7-2,TRBD1,CASSSTGGSNQPQHF,TGTGCCAGCAGCTCCACAGGGGGGAGCAATCAGCCCCAGCATTTT
NA,TRBJ2-5,TRBV7-8,NA,CASSLGFAGARETQYF,TGTGCCAGCAGCTTAGGGTTTGCAGGGGCGCGAGAGACCCAGTACTTC
NA,TRBJ2-2,TRBV4-2,TRBD1,CASSQADRTTGELFF,TGTGCCAGCAGCCAGGCGGACAGGACCACCGGGGAGCTGTTTTTT
NA,TRBJ2-1,TRBV7-8,TRBD2,CASSLVILSAGGPGEQFF,TGTGCCAGCAGCTTAGTAATCTTGTCGGCGGGAGGGCCGGGTGAGCAGTTCTTC
NA,TRBJ2-1,TRBV5-1,NA,CASSGNTGSSYNEQFF,TGCGCCAGCAGCGGAAACACAGGGAGCTCCTACAATGAGCAGTTCTTC
NA,TRBJ1-2,TRBV13,NA,CASRETIGETNYGYTF,TGTGCCAGCAGGGAGACTATCGGGGAAACGAACTATGGCTACACCTTC
NA,TRBJ2-1,TRBV25-1,TRBD2,CASSPNNAGGWNEQFF,TGTGCCAGCAGTCCCAATAATGCGGGGGGGTGGAATGAGCAGTTCTTC
few,TRBJ1-1,TRBV6-5,TRBD1,CASNSAQGGPTEAFF,TGTGCCAGCAATTCCGCACAGGGGGGTCCCACTGAAGCTTTCTTT
NA,TRBJ2-7,TRBV19,TRBD1,CASSIPGQGQYF,TGTGCCAGTAGTATACCGGGACAGGGGCAGTACTTC
NA,TRBJ1-4,TRBV4-1,NA,CASSPSTLGAATNEKLFF,TGCGCCAGCAGCCCTTCCACTCTGGGAGCAGCAACTAATGAAAAACTGTTTTTT
NA,TRBJ1-1,TRBV14,NA,CASSQTVGQGSFF,NA